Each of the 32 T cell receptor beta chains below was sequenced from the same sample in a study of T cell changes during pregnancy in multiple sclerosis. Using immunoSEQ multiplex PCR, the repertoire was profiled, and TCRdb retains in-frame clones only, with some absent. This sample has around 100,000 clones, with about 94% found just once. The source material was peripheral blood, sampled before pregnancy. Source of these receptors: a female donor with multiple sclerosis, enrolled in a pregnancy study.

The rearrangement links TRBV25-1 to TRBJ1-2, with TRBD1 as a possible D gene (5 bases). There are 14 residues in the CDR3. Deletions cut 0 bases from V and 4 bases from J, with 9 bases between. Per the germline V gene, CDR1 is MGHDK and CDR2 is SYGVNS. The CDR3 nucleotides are TGTGCCAGCAGTGAATATGGGGGGGGCTATGGCTACACCTTC. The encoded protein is CASSEYGGGYGYTF.

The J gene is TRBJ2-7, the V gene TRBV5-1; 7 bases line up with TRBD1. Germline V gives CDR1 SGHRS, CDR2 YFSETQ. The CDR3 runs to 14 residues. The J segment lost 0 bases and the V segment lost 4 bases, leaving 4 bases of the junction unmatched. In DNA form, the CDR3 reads TGCGCCAGCAGCACATACAGGGGCTCCTACGAGCAGTACTTC. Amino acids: CASSTYRGSYEQYF.

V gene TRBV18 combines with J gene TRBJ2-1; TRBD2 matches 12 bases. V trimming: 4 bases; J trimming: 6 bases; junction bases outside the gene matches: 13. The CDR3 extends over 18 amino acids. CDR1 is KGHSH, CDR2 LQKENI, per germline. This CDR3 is CASSRSPAGLAGRNEQFF. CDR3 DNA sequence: TGTGCCAGCTCACGTTCCCCCGCAGGACTAGCGGGGCGCAATGAGCAGTTCTTC.

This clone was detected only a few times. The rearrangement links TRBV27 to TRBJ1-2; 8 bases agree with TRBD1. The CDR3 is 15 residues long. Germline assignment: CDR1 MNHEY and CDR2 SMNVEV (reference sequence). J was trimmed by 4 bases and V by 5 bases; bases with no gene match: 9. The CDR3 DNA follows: TGTGCCAGCAGTCTTCAGGGGGCTAGAGGCTATGGCTACACCTTC. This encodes CASSLQGARGYGYTF.

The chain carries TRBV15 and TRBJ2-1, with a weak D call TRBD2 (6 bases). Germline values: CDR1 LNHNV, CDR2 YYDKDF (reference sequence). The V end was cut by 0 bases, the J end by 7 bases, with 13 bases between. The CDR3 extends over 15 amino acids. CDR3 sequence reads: CATSRDGGVRNEQFF. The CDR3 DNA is TGTGCCACCAGCAGAGACGGGGGAGTAAGGAATGAGCAGTTCTTC.

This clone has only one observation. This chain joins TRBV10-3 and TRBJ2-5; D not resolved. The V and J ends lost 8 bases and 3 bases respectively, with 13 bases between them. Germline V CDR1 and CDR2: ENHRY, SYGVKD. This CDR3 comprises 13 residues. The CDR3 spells CAIRSTAEETQYF. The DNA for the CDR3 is TGTGCCATCCGATCAACCGCAGAAGAGACCCAGTACTTC.

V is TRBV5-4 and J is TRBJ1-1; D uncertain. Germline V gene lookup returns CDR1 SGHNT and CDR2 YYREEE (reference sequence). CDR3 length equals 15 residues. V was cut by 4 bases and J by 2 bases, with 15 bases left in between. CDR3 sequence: CASSRRGSGNTEAFF. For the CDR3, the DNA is TGTGCCAGCAGCCGCAGAGGGAGTGGAAACACTGAAGCTTTCTTT.

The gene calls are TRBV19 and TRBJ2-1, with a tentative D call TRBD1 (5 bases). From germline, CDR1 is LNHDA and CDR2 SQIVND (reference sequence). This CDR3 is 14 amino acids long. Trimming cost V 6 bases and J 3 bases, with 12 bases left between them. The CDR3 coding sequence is TGTGCCAGTAGGCAAACAGGAGTCTACAATGAGCAGTTCTTC. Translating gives CASRQTGVYNEQFF.

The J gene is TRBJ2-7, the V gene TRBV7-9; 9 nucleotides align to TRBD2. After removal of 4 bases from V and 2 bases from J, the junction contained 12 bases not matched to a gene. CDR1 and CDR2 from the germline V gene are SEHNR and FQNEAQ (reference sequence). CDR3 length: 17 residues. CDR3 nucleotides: TGTGCCAGCAGCTCGACTCGACTAGCGGTTAACACCTACGAGCAGTACTTC. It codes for CASSSTRLAVNTYEQYF.

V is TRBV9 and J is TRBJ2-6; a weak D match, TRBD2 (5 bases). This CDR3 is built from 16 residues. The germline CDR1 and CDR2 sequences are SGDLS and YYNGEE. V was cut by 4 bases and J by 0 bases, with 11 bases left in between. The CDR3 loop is CASSPPGSSGANVLTF. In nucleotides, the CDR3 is TGTGCCAGCAGCCCTCCGGGGAGCTCTGGGGCCAACGTCCTGACTTTC.

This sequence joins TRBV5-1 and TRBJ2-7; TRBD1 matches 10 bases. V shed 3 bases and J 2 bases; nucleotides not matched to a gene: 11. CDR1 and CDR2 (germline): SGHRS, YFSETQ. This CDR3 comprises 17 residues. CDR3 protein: CASSSDRGGVEPYEQYF. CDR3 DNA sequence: TGCGCCAGCAGCTCGGACAGGGGGGGGGTGGAACCCTACGAGCAGTACTTC. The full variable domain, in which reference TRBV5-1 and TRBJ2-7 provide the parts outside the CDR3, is KAGVTQTPRYLIKTRGQQVTLSCSPISGHRSVSWYQQTPGQGLQFLFEYFSETQRNKGNFPGRFSGRQFSNSRSEMNVSTLELGDSALYLCASSSDRGGVEPYEQYFGPGTRLTVT.

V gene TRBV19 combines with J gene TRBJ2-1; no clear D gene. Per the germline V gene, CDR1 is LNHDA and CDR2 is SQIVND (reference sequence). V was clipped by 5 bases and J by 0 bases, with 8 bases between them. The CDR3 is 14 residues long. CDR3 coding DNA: TGTGCCAGTAGTTTCCGGAGCTCCTACAATGAGCAGTTCTTC. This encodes CASSFRSSYNEQFF. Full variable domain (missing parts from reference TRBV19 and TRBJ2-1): DGGITQSPKYLFRKEGQNVTLSCEQNLNHDAMYWYRQDPGQGLRLIYYSQIVNDFQKGDIAEGYSVSREKKESFPLTVTSAQKNPTAFYLCASSFRSSYNEQFFGPGTRLTVL.

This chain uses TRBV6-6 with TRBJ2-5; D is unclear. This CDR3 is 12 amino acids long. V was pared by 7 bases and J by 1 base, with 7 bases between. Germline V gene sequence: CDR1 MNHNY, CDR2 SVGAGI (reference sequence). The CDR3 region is CASMGPQETQYF. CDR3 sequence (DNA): TGTGCCAGCATGGGCCCCCAAGAGACCCAGTACTTC.

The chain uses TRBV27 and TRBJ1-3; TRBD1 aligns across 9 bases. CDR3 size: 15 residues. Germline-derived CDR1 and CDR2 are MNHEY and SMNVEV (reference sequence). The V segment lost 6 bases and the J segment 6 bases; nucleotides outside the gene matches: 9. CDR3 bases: TGTGCCAGCAGCCCCGGGACAGGGACGTTAAACACCATATATTTT. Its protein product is CASSPGTGTLNTIYF.

The CDR3 DNA reads TGCGCCAGCAGTGGAAGGGGGACAGGGGACACCGGGGAGCTGTTTTTT. Protein sequence: CASSGRGTGDTGELFF. The V and J genes are TRBV5-1 and TRBJ2-2, with TRBD1 matching over 10 bases. Germline V gene data show CDR1 as SGHRS and CDR2 as YFSETQ. The CDR3 has 16 residues. Trimming removed 5 bases from V and 3 bases from J; junction bases left unmatched: 7.

CDR3 nucleotide sequence: TGTGCCAGCAGTCCAGGAGGTTACGAGCAGTACTTC. This sequence encodes CASSPGGYEQYF. The chain recombines TRBV6-1 with TRBJ2-7, with TRBD2 as a possible D gene (5 bases). The V gene's germline CDR1 is MNHNS and CDR2 SASEGT. The germline V and J ends were trimmed by 5 bases and 4 bases, with 9 bases remaining between them. This CDR3 has 12 amino acids.

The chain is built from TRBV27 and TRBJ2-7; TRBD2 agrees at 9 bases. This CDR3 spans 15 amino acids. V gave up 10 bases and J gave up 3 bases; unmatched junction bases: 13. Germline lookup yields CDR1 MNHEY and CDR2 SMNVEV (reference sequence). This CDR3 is CATQYASGIFYEQYF. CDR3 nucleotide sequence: TGTGCCACTCAGTACGCTAGCGGGATATTCTACGAGCAGTACTTC.

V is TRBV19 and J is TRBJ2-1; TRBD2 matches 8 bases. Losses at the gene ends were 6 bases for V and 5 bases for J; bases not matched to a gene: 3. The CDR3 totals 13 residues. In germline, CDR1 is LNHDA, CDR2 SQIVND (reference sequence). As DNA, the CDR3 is TGTGCCAGTAGCCTAGCGGGTCACAATGAGCAGTTCTTC. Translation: CASSLAGHNEQFF.

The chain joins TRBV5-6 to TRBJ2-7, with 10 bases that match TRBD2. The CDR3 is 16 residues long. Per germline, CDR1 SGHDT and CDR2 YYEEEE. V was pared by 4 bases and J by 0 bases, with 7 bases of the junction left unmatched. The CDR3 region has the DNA TGTGCCAGCAGCCGACTAGCGGGTCTCCTCTCCTACGAGCAGTACTTC. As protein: CASSRLAGLLSYEQYF.

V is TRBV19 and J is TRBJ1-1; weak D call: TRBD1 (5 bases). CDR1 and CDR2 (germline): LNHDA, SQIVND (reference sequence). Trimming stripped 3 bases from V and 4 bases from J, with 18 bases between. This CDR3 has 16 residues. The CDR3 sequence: CASSMRSGRVSTEAFF. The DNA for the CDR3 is TGTGCCAGTAGTATGAGGTCAGGGAGGGTGAGCACTGAAGCTTTCTTT.

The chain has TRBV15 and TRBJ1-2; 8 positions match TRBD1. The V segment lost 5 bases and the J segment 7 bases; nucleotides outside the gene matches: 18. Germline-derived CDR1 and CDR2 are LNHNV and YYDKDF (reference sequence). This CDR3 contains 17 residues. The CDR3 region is CATSVRTGQGSMLGYTF. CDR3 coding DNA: TGTGCCACCAGCGTACGAACCGGACAGGGCTCTATGCTTGGCTACACCTTC.

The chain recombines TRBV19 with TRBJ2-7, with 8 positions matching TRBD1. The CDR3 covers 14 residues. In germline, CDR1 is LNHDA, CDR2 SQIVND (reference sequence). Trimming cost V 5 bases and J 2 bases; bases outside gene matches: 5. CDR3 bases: TGTGCCAGTAGTGGACAGGGCTCTACCTACGAGCAGTACTTC. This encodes CASSGQGSTYEQYF.

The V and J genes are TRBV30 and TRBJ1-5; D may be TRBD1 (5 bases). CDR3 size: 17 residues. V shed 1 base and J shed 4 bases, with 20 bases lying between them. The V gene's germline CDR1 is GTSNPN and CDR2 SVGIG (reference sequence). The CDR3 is CAWSDLRGRDLNQPQHF. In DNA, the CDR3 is TGTGCCTGGAGTGACCTGCGGGGCCGCGACCTTAATCAGCCCCAGCATTTT.

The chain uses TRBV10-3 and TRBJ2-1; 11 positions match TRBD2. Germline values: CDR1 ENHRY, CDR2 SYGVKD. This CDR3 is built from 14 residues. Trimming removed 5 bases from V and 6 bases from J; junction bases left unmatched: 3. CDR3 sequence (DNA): TGTGCCATCAGTACCGGGACTAGCGGCAATGAGCAGTTCTTC. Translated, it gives CAISTGTSGNEQFF.

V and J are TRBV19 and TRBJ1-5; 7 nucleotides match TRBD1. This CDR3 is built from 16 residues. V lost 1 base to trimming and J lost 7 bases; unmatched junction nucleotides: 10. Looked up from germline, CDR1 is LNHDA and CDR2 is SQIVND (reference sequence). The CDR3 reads CASSIALTGRPQPQHF. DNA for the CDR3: TGTGCCAGTAGTATAGCCCTGACAGGGAGGCCCCAGCCCCAGCATTTT. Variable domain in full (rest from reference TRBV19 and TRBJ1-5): DGGITQSPKYLFRKEGQNVTLSCEQNLNHDAMYWYRQDPGQGLRLIYYSQIVNDFQKGDIAEGYSVSREKKESFPLTVTSAQKNPTAFYLCASSIALTGRPQPQHFGDGTRLSIL.

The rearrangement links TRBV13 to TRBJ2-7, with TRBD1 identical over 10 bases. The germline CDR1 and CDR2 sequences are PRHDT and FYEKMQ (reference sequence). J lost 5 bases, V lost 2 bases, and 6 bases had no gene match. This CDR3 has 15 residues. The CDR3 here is CASSLKGTGDNEQYF. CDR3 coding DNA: TGTGCCAGCAGCTTAAAGGGGACAGGGGACAACGAGCAGTACTTC. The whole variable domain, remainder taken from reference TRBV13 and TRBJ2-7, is AAGVIQSPRHLIKEKRETATLKCYPIPRHDTVYWYQQGPGQDPQFLISFYEKMQSDKGSIPDRFSAQQFSDYHSELNMSSLELGDSALYFCASSLKGTGDNEQYFGPGTRLTVT.

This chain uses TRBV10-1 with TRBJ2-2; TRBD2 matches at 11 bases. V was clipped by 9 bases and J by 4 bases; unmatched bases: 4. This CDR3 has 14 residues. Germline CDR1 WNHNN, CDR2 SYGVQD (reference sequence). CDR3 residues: CASQGTSGTGELFF. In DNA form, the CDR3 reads TGCGCCAGTCAAGGGACTAGCGGCACCGGGGAGCTGTTTTTT.

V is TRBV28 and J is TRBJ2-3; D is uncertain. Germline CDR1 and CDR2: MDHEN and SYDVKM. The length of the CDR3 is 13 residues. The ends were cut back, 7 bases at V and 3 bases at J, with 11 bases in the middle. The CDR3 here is CASKEPLTDTQYF. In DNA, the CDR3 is TGTGCCAGCAAAGAACCTCTAACAGATACGCAGTATTTT.

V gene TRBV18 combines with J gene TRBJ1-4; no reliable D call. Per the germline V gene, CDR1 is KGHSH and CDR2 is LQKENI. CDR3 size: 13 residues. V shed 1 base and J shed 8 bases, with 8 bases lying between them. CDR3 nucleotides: TGTGCCAGCTCACCACAGGGAGGGGAAAAACTGTTTTTT. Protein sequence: CASSPQGGEKLFF.

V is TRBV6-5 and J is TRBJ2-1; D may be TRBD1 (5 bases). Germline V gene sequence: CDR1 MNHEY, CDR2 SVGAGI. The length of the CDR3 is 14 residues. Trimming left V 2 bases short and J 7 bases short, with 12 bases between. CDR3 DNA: TGTGCCAGCAGTTACCAGGGTTCGAGTAATGAGCAGTTCTTC. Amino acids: CASSYQGSSNEQFF.

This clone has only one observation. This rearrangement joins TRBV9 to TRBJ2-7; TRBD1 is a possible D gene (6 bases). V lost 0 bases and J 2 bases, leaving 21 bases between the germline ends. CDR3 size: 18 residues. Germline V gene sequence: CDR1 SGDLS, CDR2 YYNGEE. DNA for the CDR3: TGTGCCAGCAGCGTAGCAACCACCACCAGGGGAGTCCCCTACGAGCAGTACTTC. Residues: CASSVATTTRGVPYEQYF.

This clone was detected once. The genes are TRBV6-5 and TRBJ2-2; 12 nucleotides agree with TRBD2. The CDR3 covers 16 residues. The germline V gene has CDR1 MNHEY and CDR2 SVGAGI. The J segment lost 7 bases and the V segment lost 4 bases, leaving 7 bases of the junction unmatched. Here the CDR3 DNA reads TGTGCCAGCAGTTCGACTAGCGGGAGAGGGTTCGGGGAGCTGTTTTTT. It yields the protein CASSSTSGRGFGELFF.